This entry features one T cell receptor (beta chain) sequence. The germline gene is not matched at one end of the junction; a read error may be the cause. The CDR3 length is 16 residues. Germline assignment: CDR1 MNHEY and CDR2 SMNVEV (reference sequence). TCRdb used MiXCR to reprocess the 5' RACE reads, holding one entry per CDR3 protein. The sample records just under 350,000 distinct CDR3 sequences, roughly 14% being singletons. The sample is drawn from a study of CD8 T cells in ankylosing spondylitis. The receptor was isolated from a male donor with ankylosing spondylitis or in good health (not recorded which). The rearrangement uses TRBV27 and TRBJ2-5, with 10 bases identical to TRBD1. The sample was blood, either unsorted or a sorted T cell fraction (not recorded which). CDR3 protein: CASSLMGTGVRETHYF. The DNA of the CDR3 is TGTGCCAGCAGTTTAATGGGGACAGGGGTTCGGGAGACCCACTACTTC.